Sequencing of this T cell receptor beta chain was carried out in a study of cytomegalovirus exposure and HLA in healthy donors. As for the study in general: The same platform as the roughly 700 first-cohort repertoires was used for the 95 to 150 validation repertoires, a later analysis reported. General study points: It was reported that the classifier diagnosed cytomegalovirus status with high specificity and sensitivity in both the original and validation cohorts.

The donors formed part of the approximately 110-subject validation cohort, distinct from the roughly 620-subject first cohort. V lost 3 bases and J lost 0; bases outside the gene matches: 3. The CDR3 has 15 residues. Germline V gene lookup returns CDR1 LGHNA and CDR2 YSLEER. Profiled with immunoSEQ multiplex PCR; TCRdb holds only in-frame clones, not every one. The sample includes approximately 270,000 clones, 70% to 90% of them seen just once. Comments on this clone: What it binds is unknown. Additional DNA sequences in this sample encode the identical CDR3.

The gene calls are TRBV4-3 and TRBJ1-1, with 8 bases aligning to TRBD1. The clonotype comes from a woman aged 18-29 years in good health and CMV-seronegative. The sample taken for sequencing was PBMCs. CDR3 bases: TGCGCCAGCAGCCAGGGGACAGGTCTGAACACTGAAGCTTTCTTT. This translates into CASSQGTGLNTEAFF.